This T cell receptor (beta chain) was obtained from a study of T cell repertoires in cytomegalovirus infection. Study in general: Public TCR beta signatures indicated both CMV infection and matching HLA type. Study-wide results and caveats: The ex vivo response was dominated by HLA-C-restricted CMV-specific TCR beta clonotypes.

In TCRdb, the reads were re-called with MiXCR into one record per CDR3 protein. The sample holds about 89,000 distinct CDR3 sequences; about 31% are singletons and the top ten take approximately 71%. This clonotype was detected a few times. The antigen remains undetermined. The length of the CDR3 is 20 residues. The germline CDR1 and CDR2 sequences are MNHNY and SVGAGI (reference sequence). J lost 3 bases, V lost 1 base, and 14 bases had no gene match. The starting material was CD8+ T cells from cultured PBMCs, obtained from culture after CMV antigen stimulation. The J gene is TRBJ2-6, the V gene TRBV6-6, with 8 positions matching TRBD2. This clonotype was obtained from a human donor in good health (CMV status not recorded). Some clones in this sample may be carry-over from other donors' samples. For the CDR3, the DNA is TGTGCCAGCAGTTACTTGGCAGCGGGGGTATCATCGGGTGGGGCCAACGTCCTGACTTTC. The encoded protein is CASSYLAAGVSSGGANVLTF.